One sample yielded the 2 T cell receptor beta chains listed below, sequenced in a study of CD8 T cells in ankylosing spondylitis. A single record per CDR3 protein comes from TCRdb applying MiXCR to the 5' RACE reads. The sample holds under 250,000 distinct CDR3 sequences, 5.5% to 7.5% seen once. Findings and limits, study-wide: What appeared characteristic of ankylosing spondylitis blood was a TCR beta motif of 7 or 8 highly homologous variants.

Which antigens these TCRs recognize remains unknown. The sequencing input was blood, either unsorted or a sorted T cell fraction (not recorded which). All receptors come from a male donor with ankylosing spondylitis.

This clonotype was recorded many times. The V call is TRBV28, the J call TRBJ2-7; TRBD1 is a possible D gene (6 bases). The V end was cut by 5 bases, the J end by 6 bases, with 17 bases between. This CDR3 has 14 residues. Per the germline V gene, CDR1 is MDHEN and CDR2 is SYDVKM. The CDR3 DNA follows: TGTGCCAGCAGTCCCACAGGGCTTTCGGGCGAGCAGTACTTC. Protein: CASSPTGLSGEQYF.

The chain employs TRBV19 and TRBJ2-4, with D perhaps being TRBD1 or TRBD2 (6 bases each). Germline lookup yields CDR1 LNHDA and CDR2 SQIVND (reference sequence). This CDR3 region has 19 residues. V was cut by 8 bases and J by 0 bases, with 26 bases left in between. DNA for the CDR3: TGTGCCAGTCGAGCCCGCCCAACGGGGGCGTGGGCAGCCAAAAACATTCAGTACTTC. It specifies CASRARPTGAWAAKNIQYF.